One and the same sample provided the 22 T cell receptor beta chains below, sequenced in a study of blood T cell repertoires in COVID-19. Profiling relied on immunoSEQ multiplex PCR, and the TCRdb table lists in-frame clones only, not all of them. The sample includes tens of thousands of clones, over 75% of them seen just once. The sequenced material came from peripheral blood. These receptors originate from a human donor in a cohort sampled during active COVID-19.

The genes are TRBV7-3 and TRBJ1-1; 7 bases align to TRBD1. This CDR3 contains 13 residues. The germline V gene has CDR1 SGHTA and CDR2 FQGTGA. The V gene end was trimmed by 4 bases and the J gene end by 3 bases; junction bases not matched to a gene: 2. CDR3 nucleotides: TGTGCCAGCAGCTCGGGACAGCACACTGAAGCTTTCTTT. The encoded protein is CASSSGQHTEAFF.

This clone was seen more than once but under ten times. The gene calls are TRBV28 and TRBJ2-2; the match to TRBD1 covers 10 bases. The germline gives CDR1 MDHEN, CDR2 SYDVKM. This CDR3 has 15 amino acids. V lost 4 bases, J lost 5 bases, and 4 bases stayed unmatched. This chain's CDR3 is CASSSRQGATGELFF. As DNA, the CDR3 is TGTGCCAGCAGTTCCCGACAGGGGGCGACCGGGGAGCTGTTTTTT.

V gene TRBV11-1 combines with J gene TRBJ1-3; D call uncertain. Germline lookup yields CDR1 SGHAT and CDR2 FQDESV (reference sequence). Trimming stripped 5 bases from V and 0 bases from J, with 11 bases between. The CDR3 has 15 residues. CDR3 protein: CASSIDGVSGNTIYF. The CDR3 nucleotides read TGTGCCAGCAGCATCGACGGGGTCTCTGGAAACACCATATATTTT.

The chain links TRBV5-1 to TRBJ2-5, with 7 bases that match TRBD1. The J segment lost 0 bases and the V segment lost 1 base, leaving 3 bases of the junction unmatched. This CDR3 comprises 15 residues. Germline V gives CDR1 SGHRS, CDR2 YFSETQ. The CDR3 sequence is CASSLWGTDQETQYF. The CDR3 DNA is TGCGCCAGCAGCTTGTGGGGGACAGACCAAGAGACCCAGTACTTC.

This chain links TRBV11-3 with TRBJ2-6, with D perhaps TRBD2 (6 bases). The germline V gene encodes CDR1 SGHNT and CDR2 YENEEA. The V gene lost 5 bases and the J gene lost 0 bases, with 17 bases spanning the gap. This CDR3 has 18 amino acids. CDR3 residues: CASSSGGSAISGANVLTF. The CDR3 DNA sequence: TGTGCCAGCAGCAGTGGGGGGAGTGCCATCTCTGGGGCCAACGTCCTGACTTTC.

The V call is TRBV6-2 or TRBV6-3, the J call TRBJ2-3, with D maybe TRBD2 (5 bases). CDR1 is MNHEY and CDR2 is SVGEGT in the germline V gene. Trimming pared 5 bases from V and 0 bases from J, leaving 15 bases between. This CDR3 spans 16 amino acids. CDR3 in amino acids: CASSMAADSSTDTQYF. The CDR3 bases are TGTGCCAGCAGTATGGCAGCGGACTCTAGCACAGATACGCAGTATTTT.

The gene calls are TRBV7-2 and TRBJ2-1, with D hard to call. Germline CDR1 reads SGHTA; CDR2 reads FQGNSA. V was trimmed by 4 bases and J by 6 bases, leaving 13 bases between them. This CDR3 spans 14 amino acids. This chain's CDR3 is CASSSPQFRNEQFF. The CDR3 DNA follows: TGTGCCAGCAGCTCCCCCCAGTTTCGCAATGAGCAGTTCTTC.

The V and J genes are TRBV11-2 and TRBJ2-7; TRBD1 matches 7 bases. Germline CDR1 and CDR2: SGHAT and FQNNGV. The CDR3 is 15 residues long. V trimming: 0 bases; J trimming: 2 bases; junction bases outside the gene matches: 4. Here the CDR3 DNA reads TGTGCCAGCAGCTTAGAGGGGACAGCGACCTACGAGCAGTACTTC. Protein product: CASSLEGTATYEQYF.

The chain is built from TRBV2 and TRBJ1-2; 12 bases agree with TRBD1. The CDR3 length is 15 residues. The V gene's germline CDR1 is SNHLY and CDR2 FYNNEI. J lost 7 bases, V lost 7 bases, and 10 bases had no gene match. In DNA form, the CDR3 reads TGTGCCAGCACGGGACAGGGGGCGCCGGTCACTGGCTACACCTTC. Translating gives CASTGQGAPVTGYTF.

This chain uses TRBV19 with TRBJ1-2; 10 bases line up with TRBD1. This CDR3 contains 15 residues. Germline lookup yields CDR1 LNHDA and CDR2 SQIVND (reference sequence). Trimming took 6 bases from V and 3 from J; bases not matched to a gene: 7. This CDR3 is CASRTGGEWDYGYTF. The DNA of the CDR3 is TGTGCCAGTAGGACAGGGGGCGAATGGGACTATGGCTACACCTTC.

This clone was detected once. The J gene is TRBJ2-7, the V gene TRBV5-6; 7 positions agree with TRBD1. This CDR3 region has 16 residues. Trimming took 2 bases from V and 3 from J; bases not matched to a gene: 11. The germline V gene encodes CDR1 SGHDT and CDR2 YYEEEE. The CDR3 bases are TGTGCCAGCAGCTTTATAACAGGGGCGACCTTCTACGAGCAGTACTTC. Translating it yields CASSFITGATFYEQYF.

The gene calls are TRBV4-3 and TRBJ1-1; no reliable D call. Trimming took off 0 bases at V and 1 base at J, with 9 bases between the two ends. The germline V gene encodes CDR1 LGHNA and CDR2 YSLEER. This CDR3 has 15 residues. CDR3 sequence reads: CASSQDPTRNTEAFF. CDR3 coding DNA: TGCGCCAGCAGCCAAGATCCCACGAGGAACACTGAAGCTTTCTTT.

This chain links TRBV11-2 with TRBJ1-2; D is ambiguous. CDR3 size: 14 residues. Per the germline V gene, CDR1 is SGHAT and CDR2 is FQNNGV. V lost 0 bases and J lost 7, with 12 bases in between. The CDR3 sequence: CASSLDFGVGGYTF. The CDR3 DNA follows: TGTGCCAGCAGCTTAGATTTCGGGGTTGGTGGCTACACCTTC.

This sequence joins TRBV6-5 and TRBJ2-7; 7 nucleotides line up with TRBD1. Per germline, CDR1 MNHEY and CDR2 SVGAGI. There are 13 residues in the CDR3. V lost 4 bases, J lost 3 bases, and 3 bases stayed unmatched. CDR3 sequence: CASSSRQGYEQYF. CDR3 nucleotide sequence: TGTGCCAGCAGTTCGAGACAGGGCTACGAGCAGTACTTC.

This clone was observed a single time. The genes are TRBV15 and TRBJ2-5; D is possibly TRBD2 (6 bases). With 0 bases removed from V and 3 bases from J, the gap between germline ends came to 23 bases. Germline V gene sequence: CDR1 LNHNV, CDR2 YYDKDF (reference sequence). This CDR3 has 19 amino acids. The CDR3 loop reads CATSRDGWRTGSGEETQYF. The CDR3 DNA follows: TGTGCCACCAGCAGAGACGGTTGGAGAACGGGTTCGGGGGAAGAGACCCAGTACTTC.

The J gene is TRBJ1-2, the V gene TRBV14; possibly TRBD1 for D (6 bases). This CDR3 spans 13 amino acids. The germline V and J ends were trimmed by 2 bases and 4 bases, with 8 bases remaining between them. Germline lookup yields CDR1 SGHDN and CDR2 FVKESK. The chain's CDR3 is CASSQQGSYGYTF. CDR3 nucleotides: TGTGCCAGCAGCCAACAGGGGTCCTATGGCTACACCTTC.

The genes are TRBV7-2 and TRBJ1-3; the match to TRBD1 covers 9 bases. CDR3 length equals 17 residues. V was pared by 5 bases and J by 0 bases, with 8 bases of the junction left unmatched. CDR1 and CDR2 (germline): SGHTA, FQGNSA. The CDR3 nucleotides are TGTGCCAGCAGCGAAACCGGGACAGGGTTCTCTGGAAACACCATATATTTT. Protein: CASSETGTGFSGNTIYF.

The chain couples TRBV7-2 to TRBJ2-1; 8 nucleotides agree with TRBD2. The ends lost 4 bases at V and 6 bases at J; junction bases unmatched: 8. Looked up from germline, CDR1 is SGHTA and CDR2 is FQGNSA. This CDR3 is built from 15 residues. The CDR3 loop reads CASSSWVSGANEQFF. CDR3 DNA: TGTGCCAGCAGCTCTTGGGTTAGCGGGGCCAATGAGCAGTTCTTC.

V usage is TRBV7-2 and J usage is TRBJ1-2; TRBD1 aligns across 8 bases. CDR1 SGHTA and CDR2 FQGNSA come from the germline V gene. This CDR3 has 14 amino acids. V trimming: 1 base; J trimming: 4 bases; junction bases outside the gene matches: 2. The CDR3 loop reads CASSLDRGAYGYTF. DNA of the CDR3: TGTGCCAGCAGCTTAGACAGGGGGGCCTATGGCTACACCTTC.

CDR3 in DNA: TGTGCCAGCAGTTCCGAGGCCCACACCGGGGAGCTGTTTTTT. It encodes CASSSEAHTGELFF. The rearrangement uses TRBV2 and TRBJ2-2; D remains unclear. The length of the CDR3 is 14 residues. Germline V gene sequence: CDR1 SNHLY, CDR2 FYNNEI. With 5 bases removed from V and 3 bases from J, the gap between germline ends came to 10 bases.

The chain has TRBV2 and TRBJ2-5; tentatively, D is TRBD2 (6 bases). Trimming removed 4 bases at V and 1 base at J, with 7 bases between. There are 13 residues in the CDR3. The germline V gene has CDR1 SNHLY and CDR2 FYNNEI. The CDR3, as DNA: TGTGCCAGCAGTGTGGAGGGCCAAGAGACCCAGTACTTC. This translates into CASSVEGQETQYF.

A single count supports this clone. The rearrangement joins TRBV11-3 to TRBJ2-3; D is unresolved. There are 16 residues in the CDR3. CDR1 is SGHNT, CDR2 YENEEA, per germline. Deletions cut 1 base from V and 2 bases from J, with 13 bases between. CDR3: CASSLASGLITDTQYF. In DNA, the CDR3 is TGTGCCAGCAGCTTAGCCTCCGGTCTCATCACAGATACGCAGTATTTT.